This TCR beta chain appears in the sequencing data of a study of cytomegalovirus exposure and HLA in healthy donors (dated by TCRdb to about 2017). About the investigation overall: According to an earlier analysis of 587 of the donors, some 180 million T cells yielded 100 million or so unique TCR beta sequences and more than 250 Gb of sequence data. An early release that covered 500 to 800 HLA-typed donors contained 250 to 350 gigabases of sequencing data and tens of millions of unique TCR sequences. In addition to the first cohort of approximately 670 subjects, a separate validation cohort of approximately 110 different subjects was used. The genetic ancestry cluster associated with self-reported Caucasian donors included about four fifths of the approximately 430 genotyped donors. Among a few hundred genotyped donors of the cohort, an average of roughly 240,000 unique TCR beta nucleotide sequences were sequenced per donor, around 18% of them non-productive. In a later analysis, previously published TCR beta repertoires from several hundred donors were re-analyzed and high-resolution HLA genotyping was added so that TCR occurrence patterns could be studied. Genome-wide SNP genotypes for about three fifths of the roughly 670 donors were used in a later genetic analysis, which treated that subset as a discovery cohort. Because of strong linkage in the cohort, four or five DR-DQ haplotypes were treated as single units for association and clustering. The study used immunosequencing to profile the T cell repertoires of more than 650 subjects and linked those repertoires to cytomegalovirus serostatus. To predict cytomegalovirus infection status, the study brought together high-throughput TCR immunosequencing, statistical association of individual TCRs with disease status, and machine learning. The later analysis used no new phenotypic data to find candidate immune exposures, relying instead on TCR beta sequences and their occurrence across donors. Class I and class II HLA loci were covered by the typing at four-digit resolution. The aim of the study was to test whether cataloging public T cell receptors could identify signatures of past pathogen exposure. Donor age, sex, ethnicity and CMV serostatus were collected together with the repertoire data. An earlier analysis of more than 450 of the donors used high-throughput TCR beta sequencing to judge whether each TCR beta V gene segment behaved as functional or pseudogenic. All discovery cohort repertoires had been generated on a single sequencing platform. Typing coverage varied by locus: about 620-630 donors for A, B, C, DRB1 and DQB1; roughly 510 for DQA1; approximately 570 for DPA1; more than 450 for DPB1. The research as a whole found: Because counts were too low, 15 or so rarely observed V segments, including chromosome 9 orphons, were excluded from the earlier analysis of under 650 of the donors. It was suggested by the authors that the approach could potentially be generalized to other disease states and immunological phenotypes. Linkage disequilibrium might explain the correlated functional status among segregating V segments, but an unknown experimental factor could not be ruled out. A further reported finding was that TCR beta sequences accurately predicted the HLA-A and HLA-B alleles for most subjects in the first cohort. Some IMGT-functional V segments, including TRBV6-2 and TRBV6-3, could not be told apart with the 87-base-pair reads, so those segments were excluded. The cohort was sequenced for TCR beta chains only, and without alpha or paired-chain data the features that could be detected were limited. Most TCR sequences were observed very rarely across donors, whereas some public TCRs were present in many individuals. At a false discovery rate of 0.05, a later analysis linked some 17,000 TCR beta sequences to specific HLA alleles. A total of some 180 TCR beta chains were listed by the study as associated with cytomegalovirus. In an earlier analysis of 500 to 650 of the donors, most TCR beta V segments appeared in productive rearrangements about 87% or about 30% of the time, broadly matching IMGT annotations. In a later analysis, most CMV-associated TCR beta chains were found to appear HLA-restricted, with HLA associations seemingly driven largely by CMV exposure. Because HLA typing was unavailable for some donors at each locus, only the typed subset was used in association tests. Three of the identified cytomegalovirus-associated TCR beta chains were confirmed in vitro to be specific for cytomegalovirus antigens. According to a later genetic analysis, donors in an Asian-associated ancestry cluster had fewer N-insertions in productive TCRs than the roughly 700-donor mean. The presence/absence analyses assumed that sequencing depth was roughly uniform across donors, and that assumption may not be true. The only immune exposure information available for the cohort was CMV serostatus. V-gene and J-gene trimming of TCR beta chains was associated with a missense DCLRE1C variant in a later genetic analysis, and the association was replicated in an independent cohort. In a later analysis, the rate of TCR association differed among HLA loci, with DRB1 alleles having the most associated TCRs and HLA-C alleles having the fewest. The classifier was reported to diagnose cytomegalovirus status with high specificity and sensitivity in both the original and validation cohorts. When HLA alleles, especially DR and DQ, strongly co-occurred, TCR associations were difficult to assign to individual alleles. According to a later analysis, parvovirus B19, influenza, CMV and Epstein-Barr virus appeared linked to several top co-occurrence clusters. A later analysis found that HLA-associated TCR beta chains were more clonally expanded and had lower generation probabilities than equally common non-associated chains. A group of highly shared sequence variants was considered likely to be a technical artifact of the sequencing pipeline.

The cohort comprised 666 healthy bone marrow donors. Cohort members were all nominally healthy when sampled, although unrecorded immune exposures were likely present. The donor was CMV seronegative and was included in the group of 352 seronegative cohort members. Each donor provided a peripheral blood sample, and peripheral blood mononuclear cells were used for TCR beta sequencing. Genomic DNA was extracted from the blood cell samples with the Qiagen DNeasy Blood Extraction Kit. This clone came up a few times. No cognate antigen has been identified for it. Qualities for individual bases were not recorded, and no much larger clone is one base off. Per the germline V gene, SGHDT is the CDR1 and YYEEEE is the CDR2. Trimming costs V 7 bases and J 10 bases, and their ends lie 21 bases apart. The CDR3 has 15 amino acids, counting the end cysteine and phenylalanine. Only the CDR3 portion is preserved as DNA: 45 bases, with reading frame beginning at the first base.

Preparation of the library involved the immunoSEQ multiplex PCR assay. For the multiplex PCR, a mixture combining 60 forward primers for TCR Vbeta segments and 13 reverse primers for TCR Jbeta segments was used. Amplification of the CDR3 region of rearranged TCR beta genes was performed with a multiplex PCR assay on genomic DNA. On the Illumina HiSeq System, the amplified TCR beta libraries were sequenced as 87-base-pair reads. The source study handled its data this way. In a later analysis, some 80 million unique TCR beta chains were counted across the roughly 670 repertoires, and around 10 million of these chains were shared by at least two donors. To remove PCR and sequencing errors, raw reads were error-corrected and collapsed into unique sequences using a nearest-neighbor algorithm that merged closely related sequences. Alignment of CDR3 sequences to IMGT reference sequences was used to assign V, D and J gene segments. For a sequence to be retained, at least a six-nucleotide match to both a V gene segment and a J gene segment was required. Rearrangements were classified as productive when the CDR3 lacked stop codons and remained in frame with V and J, and all other rearrangements were classified as non-productive. CDR3 was defined by IMGT convention, running from the second conserved V-encoded cysteine to the conserved J-encoded phenylalanine. In an earlier analysis of 587 of the donors, sequences lacking an unambiguous match to a single V gene segment were excluded. An earlier analysis of some 500 of the donors classified V segments as functional when productive rearrangements were above 56.7% and as segregating when the standard deviation between donors was above 5%. To diagnose cytomegalovirus status from the catalog of TCR beta chain sequences, a statistical classification framework was built. V and J gene assignment, in a later analysis, came from comparing TCR nucleotide sequences with IMGT/GENE-DB human TR gene sequences. Using the TCRdist pipeline, a later analysis assigned CDR3 sequences along with most-parsimonious VDJ recombination scenarios. A later analysis defined each TCR beta chain by its CDR3 amino acid sequence plus V-gene family, and excluded reads lacking a unique V-gene family. To address suspected cross-contamination and a sequencing artifact, a later analysis removed around 600 highly shared, low-generation-probability nucleotide sequences. A later analysis calculated a clonal expansion index for each public chain from normalized within-repertoire ranks of inferred template counts. In a later analysis, generation probabilities were computed with a VDJ recombination model fitted to out-of-frame rearrangements, and the resulting probabilities were checked against IGoR. A later analysis scored TCR-TCR, TCR-HLA and TCR-CMV co-occurrence with hypergeometric tests, applying a repertoire-size bias correction to TCR pairs. False discovery rates were estimated in a later analysis by permuting HLA or CMV assignments 20 times. In a later analysis, co-occurring TCRs were grouped using DBSCAN, and TCRdist sequence similarity was added for clustering within HLA-allele-positive subsets. Co-occurrence clustering excluded repertoires with fewer than 30,000 or more than 120,000 public chains, plus five with anomalous nucleotide sharing. Entries here come from immuneACCESS through TCRdb and include only in-frame sequences with V and J called. Some clones fail to appear in such tables; in the studies checked, an unresolved V gene covers under half of the shortfall, and the cause of the remainder is unknown. The V and J calls and clone size come from that table; D and trimming were worked out from the DNA. For this sample there are about 160,000 clones; roughly 85% appear just once. 1% of the sample is in the top ten clones.

Sequenced sample: PBMCs. In this chain, TRBV5-6 is recombined with TRBJ1-6; perhaps TRBD1 is the D gene, with 6 bases matching. The TCR sequence derives from a boy between 2 and 10 years old in good health and CMV-seronegative. The DNA sequence reads TGTGCCAGCGGTCCGGCAGGGGTTGGTCGGTCACCCCTCCACTTT. Its protein reads: CASGPAGVGRSPLHF.